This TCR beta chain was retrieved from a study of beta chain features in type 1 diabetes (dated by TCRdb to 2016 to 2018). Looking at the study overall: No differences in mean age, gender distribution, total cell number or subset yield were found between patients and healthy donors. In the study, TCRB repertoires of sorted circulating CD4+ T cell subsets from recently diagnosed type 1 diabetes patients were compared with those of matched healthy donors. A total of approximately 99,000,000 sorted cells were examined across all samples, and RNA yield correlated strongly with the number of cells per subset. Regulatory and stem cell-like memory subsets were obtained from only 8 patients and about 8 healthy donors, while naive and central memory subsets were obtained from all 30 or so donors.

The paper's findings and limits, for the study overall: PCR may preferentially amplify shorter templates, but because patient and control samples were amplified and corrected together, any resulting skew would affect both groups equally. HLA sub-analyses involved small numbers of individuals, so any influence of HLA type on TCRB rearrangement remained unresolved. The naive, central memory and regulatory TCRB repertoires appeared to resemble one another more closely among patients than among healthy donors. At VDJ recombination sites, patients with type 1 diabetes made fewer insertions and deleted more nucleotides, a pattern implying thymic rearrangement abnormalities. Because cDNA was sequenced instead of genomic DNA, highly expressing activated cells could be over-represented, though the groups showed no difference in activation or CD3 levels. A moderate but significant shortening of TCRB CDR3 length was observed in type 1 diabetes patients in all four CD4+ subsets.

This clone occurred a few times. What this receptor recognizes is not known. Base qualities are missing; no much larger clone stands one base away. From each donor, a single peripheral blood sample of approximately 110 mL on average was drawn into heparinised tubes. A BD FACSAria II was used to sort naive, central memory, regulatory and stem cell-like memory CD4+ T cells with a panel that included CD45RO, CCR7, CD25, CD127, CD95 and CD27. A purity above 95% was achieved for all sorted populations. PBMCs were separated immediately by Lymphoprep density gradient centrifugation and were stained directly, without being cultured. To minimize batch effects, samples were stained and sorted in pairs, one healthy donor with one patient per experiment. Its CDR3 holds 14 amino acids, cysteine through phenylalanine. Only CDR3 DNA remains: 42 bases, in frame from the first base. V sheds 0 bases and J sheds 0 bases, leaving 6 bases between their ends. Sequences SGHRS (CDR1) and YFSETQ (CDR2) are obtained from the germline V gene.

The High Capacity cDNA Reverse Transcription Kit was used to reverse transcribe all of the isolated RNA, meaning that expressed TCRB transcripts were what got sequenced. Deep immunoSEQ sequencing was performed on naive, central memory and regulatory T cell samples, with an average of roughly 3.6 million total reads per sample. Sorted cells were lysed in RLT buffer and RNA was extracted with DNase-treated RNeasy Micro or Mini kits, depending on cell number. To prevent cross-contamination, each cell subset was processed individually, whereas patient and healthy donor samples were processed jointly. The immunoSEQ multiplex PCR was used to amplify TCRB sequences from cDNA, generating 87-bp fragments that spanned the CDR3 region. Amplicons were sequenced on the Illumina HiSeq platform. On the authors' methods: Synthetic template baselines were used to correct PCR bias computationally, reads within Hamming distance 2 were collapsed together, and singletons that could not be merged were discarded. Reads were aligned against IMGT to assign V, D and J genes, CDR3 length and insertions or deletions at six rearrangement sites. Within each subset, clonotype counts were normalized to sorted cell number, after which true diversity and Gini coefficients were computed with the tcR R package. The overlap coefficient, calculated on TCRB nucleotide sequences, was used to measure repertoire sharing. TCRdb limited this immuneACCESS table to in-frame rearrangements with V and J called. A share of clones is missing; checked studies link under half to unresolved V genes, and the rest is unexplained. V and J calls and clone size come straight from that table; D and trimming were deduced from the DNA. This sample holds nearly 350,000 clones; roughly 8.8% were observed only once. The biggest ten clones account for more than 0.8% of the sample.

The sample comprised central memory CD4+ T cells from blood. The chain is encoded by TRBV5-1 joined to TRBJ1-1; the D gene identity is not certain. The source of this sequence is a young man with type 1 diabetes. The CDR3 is CASSLERMNTEAFF. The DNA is TGCGCCAGCAGCTTGGAACGGATGAACACTGAAGCTTTCTTT.